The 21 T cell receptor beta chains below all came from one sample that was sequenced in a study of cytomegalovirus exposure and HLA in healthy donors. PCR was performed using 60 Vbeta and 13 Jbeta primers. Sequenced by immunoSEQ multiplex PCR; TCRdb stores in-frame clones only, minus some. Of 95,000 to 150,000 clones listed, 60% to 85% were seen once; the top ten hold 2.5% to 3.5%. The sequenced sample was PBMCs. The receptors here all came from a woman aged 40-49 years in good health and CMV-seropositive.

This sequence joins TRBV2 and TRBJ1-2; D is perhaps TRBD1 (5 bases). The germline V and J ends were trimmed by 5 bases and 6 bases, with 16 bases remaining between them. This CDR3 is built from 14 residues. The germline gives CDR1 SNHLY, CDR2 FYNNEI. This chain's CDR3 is CASSPGPGTDGYTF. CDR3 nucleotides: TGTGCCAGCAGTCCCGGCCCCGGGACTGATGGCTACACCTTC.

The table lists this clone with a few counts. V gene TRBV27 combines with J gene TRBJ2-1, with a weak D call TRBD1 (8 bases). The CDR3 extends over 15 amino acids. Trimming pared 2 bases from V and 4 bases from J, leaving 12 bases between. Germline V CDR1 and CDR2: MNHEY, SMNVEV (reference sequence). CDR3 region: CASSLDRGGYNEQFF. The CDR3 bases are TGTGCCAGCAGTTTAGACAGGGGAGGGTACAATGAGCAGTTCTTC.

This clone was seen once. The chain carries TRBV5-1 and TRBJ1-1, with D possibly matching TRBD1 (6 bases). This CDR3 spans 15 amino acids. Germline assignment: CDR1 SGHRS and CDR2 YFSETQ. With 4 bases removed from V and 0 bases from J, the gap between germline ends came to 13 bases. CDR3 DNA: TGCGCCAGCAGCCCAGAGACAGGATTGAACACTGAAGCTTTCTTT. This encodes CASSPETGLNTEAFF.

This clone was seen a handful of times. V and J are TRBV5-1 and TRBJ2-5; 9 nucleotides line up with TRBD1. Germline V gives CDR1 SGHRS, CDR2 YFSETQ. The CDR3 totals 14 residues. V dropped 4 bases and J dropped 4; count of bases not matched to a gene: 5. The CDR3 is CASSAGTGRETQYF. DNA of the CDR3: TGCGCCAGCAGCGCCGGGACAGGGCGAGAGACCCAGTACTTC.

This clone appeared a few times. DNA of the CDR3: TGTGCCAGTAGGACAGGCTCTAGCTTTAATCAGCCCCAGCATTTT. This codes for CASRTGSSFNQPQHF. The chain combines TRBV19 with TRBJ1-5, with a possible D match to TRBD1 (6 bases). The CDR3 runs 15 residues. The V gene's germline CDR1 is LNHDA and CDR2 SQIVND (reference sequence). The V gene lost 6 bases and the J gene lost 4 bases, with 16 bases spanning the gap.

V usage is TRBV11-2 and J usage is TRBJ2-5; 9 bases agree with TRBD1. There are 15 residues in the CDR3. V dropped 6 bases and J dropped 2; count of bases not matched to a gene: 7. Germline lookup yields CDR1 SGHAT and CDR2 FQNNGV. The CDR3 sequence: CASSYGGTGQETQYF. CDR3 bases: TGTGCCAGCAGTTATGGGGGGACAGGGCAAGAGACCCAGTACTTC.

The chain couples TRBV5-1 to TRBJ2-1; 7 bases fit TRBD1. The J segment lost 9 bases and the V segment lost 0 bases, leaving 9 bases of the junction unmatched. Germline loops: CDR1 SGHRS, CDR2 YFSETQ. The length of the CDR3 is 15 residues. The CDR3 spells CASSLAGQGDSEQFF. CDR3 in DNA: TGCGCCAGCAGCTTGGCCGGGCAGGGGGACAGTGAGCAGTTCTTC. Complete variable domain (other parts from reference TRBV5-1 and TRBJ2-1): KAGVTQTPRYLIKTRGQQVTLSCSPISGHRSVSWYQQTPGQGLQFLFEYFSETQRNKGNFPGRFSGRQFSNSRSEMNVSTLELGDSALYLCASSLAGQGDSEQFFGPGTRLTVL.

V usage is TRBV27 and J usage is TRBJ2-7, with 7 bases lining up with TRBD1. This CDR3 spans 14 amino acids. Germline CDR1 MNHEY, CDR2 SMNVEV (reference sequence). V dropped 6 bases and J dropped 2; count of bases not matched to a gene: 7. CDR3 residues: CASSRNDRAYEQYF. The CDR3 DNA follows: TGTGCCAGCAGCCGGAACGACAGGGCCTACGAGCAGTACTTC.

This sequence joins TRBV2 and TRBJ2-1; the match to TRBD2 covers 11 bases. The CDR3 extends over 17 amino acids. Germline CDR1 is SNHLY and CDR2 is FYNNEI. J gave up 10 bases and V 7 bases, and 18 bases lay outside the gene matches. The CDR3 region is CASTPPLGSGGAGEQFF. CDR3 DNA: TGTGCCAGCACCCCCCCCTTGGGTAGCGGGGGGGCTGGGGAGCAGTTCTTC.

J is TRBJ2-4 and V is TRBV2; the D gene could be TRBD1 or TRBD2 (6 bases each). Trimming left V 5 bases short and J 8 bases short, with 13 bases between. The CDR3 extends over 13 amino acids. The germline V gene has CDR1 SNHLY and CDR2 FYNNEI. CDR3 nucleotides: TGTGCCAGCAGTCAAGACAGGAGGGACATTCAGTACTTC. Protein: CASSQDRRDIQYF.

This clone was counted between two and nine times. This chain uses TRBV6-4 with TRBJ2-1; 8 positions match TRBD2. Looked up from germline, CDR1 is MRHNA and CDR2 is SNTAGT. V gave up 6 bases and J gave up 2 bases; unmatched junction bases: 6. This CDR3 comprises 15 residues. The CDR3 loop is CASSKLADAYNEQFF. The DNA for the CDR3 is TGTGCCAGCAGCAAACTAGCGGACGCCTACAATGAGCAGTTCTTC.

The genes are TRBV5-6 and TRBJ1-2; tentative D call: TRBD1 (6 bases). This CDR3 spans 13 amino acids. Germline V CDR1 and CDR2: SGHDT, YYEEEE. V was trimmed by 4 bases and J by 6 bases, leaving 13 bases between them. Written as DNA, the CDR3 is TGTGCCAGCAGCCCAGCAGGGGCAAATGGCTACACCTTC. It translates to CASSPAGANGYTF. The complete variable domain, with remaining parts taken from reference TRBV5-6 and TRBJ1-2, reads DAGVTQSPTHLIKTRGQQVTLRCSPKSGHDTVSWYQQALGQGPQFIFQYYEEEERQRGNFPDRFSGHQFPNYSSELNVNALLLGDSALYLCASSPAGANGYTFGSGTRLTVV.

The CDR3 DNA follows: TGTGCCAGCAGCCGAGGATCAGGGCTAGCGGACTACAATGAGCAGTTCTTC. Its protein product is CASSRGSGLADYNEQFF. The chain recombines TRBV7-9 with TRBJ2-1, with 7 bases fitting TRBD2. V gave up 5 bases and J gave up 3 bases; unmatched junction bases: 13. The CDR3 is made up of 17 amino acids. The germline gives CDR1 SEHNR, CDR2 FQNEAQ (reference sequence).

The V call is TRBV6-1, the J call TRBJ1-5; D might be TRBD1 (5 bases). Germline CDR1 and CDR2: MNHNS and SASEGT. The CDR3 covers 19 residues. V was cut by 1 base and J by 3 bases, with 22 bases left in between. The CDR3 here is CASSEDRGLGGGDNQPQHF. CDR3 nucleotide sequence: TGTGCCAGCAGTGAAGATAGGGGATTAGGAGGAGGGGACAATCAGCCCCAGCATTTT.

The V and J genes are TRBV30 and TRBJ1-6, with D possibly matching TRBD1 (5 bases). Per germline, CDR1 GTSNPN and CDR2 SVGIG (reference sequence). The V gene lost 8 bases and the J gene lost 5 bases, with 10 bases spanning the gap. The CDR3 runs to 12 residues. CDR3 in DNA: TGTGCCCGGCGGGGGGATAATTCACCCCTCCACTTT. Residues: CARRGDNSPLHF.

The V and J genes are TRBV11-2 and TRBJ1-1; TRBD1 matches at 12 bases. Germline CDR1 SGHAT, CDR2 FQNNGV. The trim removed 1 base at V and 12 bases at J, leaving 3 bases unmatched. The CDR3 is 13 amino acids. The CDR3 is CASSLGRDRGPFF. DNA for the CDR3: TGTGCCAGCAGCTTAGGCCGGGACAGGGGGCCTTTCTTT.

CDR3 coding DNA: TGTGCCAGCAGTCATGGGGGGGCTTACACTGAAGCTTTCTTT. As protein: CASSHGGAYTEAFF. The chain employs TRBV6-5 and TRBJ1-1; weak D call: TRBD1 (6 bases). Germline CDR1 reads MNHEY; CDR2 reads SVGAGI. The CDR3 sequence is 14 residues long. Trimming pared 5 bases from V and 3 bases from J, leaving 13 bases between.

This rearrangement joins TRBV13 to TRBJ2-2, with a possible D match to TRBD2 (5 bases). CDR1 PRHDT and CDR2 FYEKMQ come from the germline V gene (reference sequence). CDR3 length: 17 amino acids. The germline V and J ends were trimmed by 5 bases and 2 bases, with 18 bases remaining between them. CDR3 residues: CASSTGLPGGNTGELFF. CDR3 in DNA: TGTGCCAGCAGCACCGGACTCCCCGGCGGCAACACCGGGGAGCTGTTTTTT.

In DNA form, the CDR3 reads TGTGCCTGGAGCCGGGAGACAGGGAGTTATGGCTACACCTTC. Translated: CAWSRETGSYGYTF. The V gene is TRBV30, the J gene TRBJ1-2, with 7 nucleotides matching TRBD1. V gave up 3 bases and J gave up 5 bases; unmatched junction bases: 9. The CDR3 is 14 residues long. Germline V CDR1 and CDR2: GTSNPN, SVGIG (reference sequence).

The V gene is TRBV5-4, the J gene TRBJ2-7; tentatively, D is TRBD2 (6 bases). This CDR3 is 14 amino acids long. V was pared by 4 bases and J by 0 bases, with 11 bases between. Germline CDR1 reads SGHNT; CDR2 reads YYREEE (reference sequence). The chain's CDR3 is CASSIIADSYEQYF. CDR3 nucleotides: TGTGCCAGCAGCATCATAGCGGACTCCTACGAGCAGTACTTC.

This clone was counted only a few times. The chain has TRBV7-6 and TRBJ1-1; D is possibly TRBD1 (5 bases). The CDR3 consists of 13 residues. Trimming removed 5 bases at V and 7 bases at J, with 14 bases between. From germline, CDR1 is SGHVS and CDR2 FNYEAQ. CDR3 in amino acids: CASSPARQSEAFF. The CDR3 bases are TGTGCCAGCAGCCCGGCCCGACAGAGTGAAGCTTTCTTT.